One T cell receptor (beta chain) is described in this entry. Its antigen is not identified. This CDR3 is built from 16 residues. Germline V CDR1 and CDR2: MNHEY, SMNVEV (reference sequence). After removal of 9 bases from V and 4 bases from J, the junction contained 10 bases not matched to a gene. 13 Jbeta primers and 60 Vbeta primers were used for the PCR. Profiling relied on immunoSEQ multiplex PCR, and the TCRdb table lists in-frame clones only, not all of them. The data show about 260,000 clones, about four fifths seen once. The data were obtained in a study of cytomegalovirus exposure and HLA in healthy donors. In the study overall: Samples from HLA-typed donors yielded about 85 million unique TCRs in an early data release.

Overall study results and limits: Reports state that TCR beta sequences accurately predicted most subjects' HLA-A and HLA-B alleles. On later analysis, the bulk of CMV-associated TCR beta chains appeared to be HLA-restricted. About 150 TCR beta chains were listed as cytomegalovirus-associated.

Specimen: PBMCs. This TCR was sampled from a woman in her thirties or forties in good health and CMV-seropositive. The chain joins TRBV27 to TRBJ2-3; 13 bases fit TRBD2. The CDR3 reads CASSLGLAGLADTQYF. The CDR3 DNA is TGTGCCAGTTCACTGGGACTAGCGGGACTCGCAGATACGCAGTATTTT.